This TCR beta chain was profiled in a study of identical twins. TCRdb ran MiXCR on the 5' RACE reads and lists one entry per CDR3 protein. The sample lists around 250,000 distinct CDR3 sequences; 5.5% to 7% were seen once. After removal of 5 bases from V and 5 bases from J, the junction contained 5 bases not matched to a gene. Germline loops: CDR1 LGHDT, CDR2 YNNKEL (reference sequence). The CDR3 is 14 residues long. These records were also assigned to another study, of yellow fever vaccine responses in identical twins.

V gene TRBV3-1 combines with J gene TRBJ2-5, with 10 bases that match TRBD1. The TCR comes from a woman younger than 30 in good health. The sample taken for sequencing was memory (CD45RO+) T cells sorted from blood. The CDR3 bases are TGTGCCAGCAGCAGACAGGGGGCAGGGGAGACCCAGTACTTC. Protein sequence: CASSRQGAGETQYF.